This entry lists 8 T cell receptor beta chains sequenced from one sample in a study of T-cell memory formation after mild COVID-19. TCRdb fed the 5' RACE reads into MiXCR, producing one record per CDR3 protein. The top ten hold about 12% of the sample, which has some 330,000 distinct CDR3 sequences, around 21% seen once. Sample: PBMCs or a T cell subset sorted from them (not recorded which). These receptors came from an adult woman who had mild COVID-19 (a few samples of this study predate the infection). Cell type and time point are not known.

This clonotype was seen just once. The rearrangement links TRBV7-2 to TRBJ2-5, with D possibly matching TRBD1 (6 bases). The V end was cut by 4 bases, the J end by 6 bases, with 12 bases between. The CDR3 has 13 residues. Germline lookup yields CDR1 SGHTA and CDR2 FQGNSA. CDR3 DNA sequence: TGTGCCAGCAGCTCCCCGGGACAAAAGACCCAGTACTTC. It yields the protein CASSSPGQKTQYF. Drawing the rest from reference TRBV7-2 and TRBJ2-5, the complete variable domain is GAGVSQSPSNKVTEKGKDVELRCDPISGHTALYWYRQSLGQGLEFLIYFQGNSAPDKSGLPSDRFSAERTGGSVSTLTIQRTQQEDSAVYLCASSSPGQKTQYFGPGTRLLVL.

This clonotype has just a few counts. The CDR3 spells CAISGGSRGIDEQFF. In DNA, the CDR3 is TGTGCCATCAGTGGCGGTAGTAGAGGGATCGATGAGCAGTTCTTC. The gene calls are TRBV10-3 and TRBJ2-1; possible D gene TRBD2, 5 bases. V dropped 4 bases and J dropped 8 bases, with 18 bases sitting between them. Germline V CDR1 and CDR2: ENHRY, SYGVKD. The CDR3 is made up of 15 amino acids.

The chain carries TRBV6-2 or TRBV6-3 and TRBJ2-5; maybe TRBD2 (5 bases). Trimming pared 0 bases from V and 5 bases from J, leaving 16 bases between. Germline loops: CDR1 MNHEY, CDR2 SVGEGT. CDR3 length: 16 amino acids. CDR3 nucleotides: TGTGCCAGCAGTTACTCCCGAAGAGGGTCCGGGGAGACCCAGTACTTC. Protein: CASSYSRRGSGETQYF.

This clonotype was seen ten or more times. The V gene is TRBV6-5, the J gene TRBJ2-7, with TRBD1 matching over 8 bases. Germline assignment: CDR1 MNHEY and CDR2 SVGAGI. This CDR3 is 14 amino acids long. The V gene end was trimmed by 5 bases and the J gene end by 2 bases; junction bases not matched to a gene: 5. Here the CDR3 reads CASSVGQGTYEQYF. The CDR3 region has the DNA TGTGCCAGCAGTGTAGGACAGGGAACCTACGAGCAGTACTTC.

This clonotype was counted between two and nine times. Here the CDR3 reads CASSSGTSADTQYF. In DNA form, the CDR3 reads TGTGCCAGCAGTTCCGGGACTAGCGCCGATACGCAGTATTTT. The rearrangement uses TRBV12-3 or TRBV12-4 and TRBJ2-3; the match to TRBD2 covers 10 bases. The length of the CDR3 is 14 residues. V was pared by 4 bases and J by 6 bases, with 4 bases of the junction left unmatched.

In this sample, this clonotype turned up a few times. The chain is built from TRBV12-3 or TRBV12-4 and TRBJ1-5; 9 nucleotides align to TRBD1. Trimming took 4 bases from V and 3 from J; bases not matched to a gene: 7. The length of the CDR3 is 16 residues. CDR3 coding DNA: TGTGCCAGCAGTTCCCGGACAGGGGATACCAATCAGCCCCAGCATTTT. This translates into CASSSRTGDTNQPQHF.

This clonotype was detected only a few times. This chain joins TRBV5-5 and TRBJ2-7; the D gene is possibly TRBD1 (5 bases). The CDR3 loop spans 14 amino acids. The V gene lost 4 bases and the J gene lost 4 bases, with 15 bases spanning the gap. CDR1 and CDR2 from the germline V gene are SGHKS and YYEKEE (reference sequence). This CDR3 is CASSVRQQDYEQYF. CDR3 DNA: TGTGCCAGCAGCGTAAGACAGCAAGATTACGAGCAGTACTTC.

This chain connects TRBV18 to TRBJ1-2; D remains unclear. The CDR3 covers 17 residues. CDR1 and CDR2 from the germline V gene are KGHSH and LQKENI. With 1 base removed from V and 6 bases from J, the gap between germline ends came to 21 bases. The CDR3 coding sequence is TGTGCCAGCTCACCACGAACCTCCGGGGAAGCGGAGAATGGCTACACCTTC. As protein: CASSPRTSGEAENGYTF.